The present entry profiles one T cell receptor (beta chain) with its context. The antigen remains unidentified. This sequence may be a read error, since a much larger clone differs from it by one base. These data come from a study of T cells in Graves' hyperthyroidism and ophthalmopathy. Study results and limitations: In validation, the model predicted ophthalmopathy. These predictions came a median about 6.2 months before onset. In the blood, most expanded thyroid clonotypes above 0.001 appeared as well.

Over 18 months, lack of ophthalmopathy progression marked Graves' hyperthyroidism as stable. In making diagnoses, clinical symptoms, serum thyroxine and TRAb, thyroid ultrasound and orbital computed tomography were all used. RNA transcripts gave rise to amplified TCR beta CDR3 regions. First-round RT-PCR with HTBI primers amplified the TCR CDR3 region. MiXCR, applied by TCRdb to the multiplex PCR reads, yields one record per CDR3 protein. The table lists about 98,000 distinct CDR3 sequences, roughly 39% of them singletons. The V gene's germline CDR1 is SGHTA and CDR2 FQGNSA. The CDR3 loop spans 16 amino acids. Trimming pared 5 bases from V and 4 bases from J, leaving 17 bases between.

Sequencing input: peripheral blood or thyroid tissue (not recorded which). The rearrangement links TRBV7-2 to TRBJ1-4; D is possibly TRBD1 (5 bases). This sequence originates from a woman aged 30 to 39 with Graves' hyperthyroidism. The CDR3 region is CASSPQTRGVNEKLFF. For the CDR3, the DNA is TGTGCCAGCAGCCCCCAAACAAGGGGCGTTAATGAAAAACTGTTTTTT.